Listed here are 10 T cell receptor beta chains from one sample, sequenced in a study of T cells after yellow fever vaccination. From the 5' RACE reads, TCRdb called clonotypes with MiXCR, one entry per CDR3 protein. This sample has 400,000 or so distinct CDR3 sequences, with around 10% found just once. This material consisted of PBMCs, taken on the day of the first yellow fever vaccination. These receptors were collected from a man aged 18 to 35 who received the YFV17D yellow fever vaccine.

This chain joins TRBV9 and TRBJ2-1; D may be TRBD2 (6 bases). Deletions cut 5 bases from V and 1 base from J, with 10 bases between. The CDR3 is 14 amino acids. Germline CDR1 and CDR2: SGDLS and YYNGEE. The CDR3 reads CASRSGGSYNEQFF. Here the CDR3 DNA reads TGTGCCAGCAGATCCGGGGGTTCCTACAATGAGCAGTTCTTC. Complete variable domain (other parts from reference TRBV9 and TRBJ2-1): DSGVTQTPKHLITATGQRVTLRCSPRSGDLSVYWYQQSLDQGLQFLIQYYNGEERAKGNILERFSAQQFPDLHSELNLSSLELGDSALYFCASRSGGSYNEQFFGPGTRLTVL.

Of note for this clonotype: The germline gene is not matched at one end of the junction; a read error may be the cause. In DNA, the CDR3 is TGTGCTAGCAGCCTAACAGACCGGGAGGGAGAGACCCAGTACTTC. Amino acids: CASSLTDREGETQYF. The J gene is TRBJ2-5, the V gene TRBV7-7; 8 nucleotides match TRBD2. The CDR3 runs 15 residues. Germline loops: CDR1 SSHAT, CDR2 FNYEAQ (reference sequence).

This clonotype was detected a few times. The chain uses TRBV15 and TRBJ2-7; D is undetermined. CDR1 and CDR2 from the germline V gene are LNHNV and YYDKDF (reference sequence). The V end lost 0 bases, the J end lost 5 bases, and 8 bases lay between the germline ends. The CDR3 is 13 residues long. This chain's CDR3 is CATSRDRVHEQYV. DNA for the CDR3: TGTGCCACCAGCAGAGATCGGGTCCACGAGCAGTACGTC.

This clonotype has only a few counts. This chain uses TRBV6-4 with TRBJ1-6; a possible D gene is TRBD1 (5 bases). CDR1 MRHNA and CDR2 SNTAGT come from the germline V gene. V shed 6 bases and J shed 8 bases, with 17 bases lying between them. The CDR3 spans 15 residues. The CDR3 coding sequence is TGTGCCAGCAGGGCCGGGCCCACGGGGGATTCACCCCTCCACTTT. This codes for CASRAGPTGDSPLHF.

The chain employs TRBV20-1 and TRBJ2-7, with 8 bases identical to TRBD1. The V gene's germline CDR1 is DFQATT and CDR2 SNEGSKA (reference sequence). The CDR3 runs to 14 residues. The ends lost 3 bases at V and 5 bases at J; junction bases unmatched: 9. The CDR3 here is CSARRDTGGNEQYF. As DNA, the CDR3 is TGCAGTGCTAGGAGGGATACAGGGGGGAACGAGCAGTACTTC.

This clonotype was counted only a few times. The rearrangement joins TRBV20-1 to TRBJ2-3; D might be TRBD1 or TRBD2, each matching 6 bases. Trimming took 4 bases from V and 9 from J, leaving 20 bases between them. The germline CDR1 and CDR2 sequences are DFQATT and SNEGSKA (reference sequence). The CDR3 length is 14 residues. The chain's CDR3 is CSATVGGLVATQYF. CDR3 DNA sequence: TGCAGTGCTACGGTGGGGGGCCTGGTCGCCACGCAGTATTTT.

This clonotype came up a few times. V is TRBV7-2 and J is TRBJ2-7, with D perhaps being TRBD1 or TRBD2 (5 bases each). Germline CDR1 is SGHTA and CDR2 is FQGNSA. This CDR3 has 13 amino acids. V dropped 0 bases and J dropped 7 bases, with 10 bases sitting between them. CDR3 DNA sequence: TGTGCCAGCAGCTTAGCAGGGGAGAGGGAGCAGTACGTC. It specifies CASSLAGEREQYV.

This clonotype has only a few counts. The rearrangement joins TRBV7-6 to TRBJ1-4; 7 nucleotides align to TRBD1. Germline V gene data show CDR1 as SGHVS and CDR2 as FNYEAQ. Trimming removed 5 bases from V and 5 bases from J; junction bases left unmatched: 11. This CDR3 is 16 amino acids long. The CDR3 reads CASSDRTGRGNEKLFF. CDR3 DNA sequence: TGTGCCAGCAGCGATCGGACGGGCAGGGGGAATGAAAAACTGTTTTTT. Drawing the rest from reference TRBV7-6 and TRBJ1-4, the complete variable domain is GAGVSQSPRYKVTKRGQDVALRCDPISGHVSLYWYRQALGQGPEFLTYFNYEAQQDKSGLPNDRFSAERPEGSISTLTIQRTEQRDSAMYRCASSDRTGRGNEKLFFGSGTQLSVL.

This clonotype showed up many times. V usage is TRBV20-1 and J usage is TRBJ2-3; D is perhaps TRBD2 (5 bases). Per germline, CDR1 DFQATT and CDR2 SNEGSKA (reference sequence). This CDR3 spans 12 amino acids. With 3 bases removed from V and 10 bases from J, the gap between germline ends came to 14 bases. CDR3 in amino acids: CSASKGVRAQYF. The CDR3 DNA follows: TGCAGTGCTAGTAAGGGAGTAAGAGCGCAGTATTTT.

This clonotype came up a few times. The gene calls are TRBV20-1 and TRBJ2-7, with TRBD1 identical over 9 bases. This CDR3 is 12 amino acids long. J was trimmed by 10 bases and V by 3 bases; bases with no gene match: 7. Per the germline V gene, CDR1 is DFQATT and CDR2 is SNEGSKA (reference sequence). The CDR3 is CSASGQGMYQYV. CDR3 in DNA: TGCAGTGCTAGCGGACAGGGGATGTATCAGTACGTC.